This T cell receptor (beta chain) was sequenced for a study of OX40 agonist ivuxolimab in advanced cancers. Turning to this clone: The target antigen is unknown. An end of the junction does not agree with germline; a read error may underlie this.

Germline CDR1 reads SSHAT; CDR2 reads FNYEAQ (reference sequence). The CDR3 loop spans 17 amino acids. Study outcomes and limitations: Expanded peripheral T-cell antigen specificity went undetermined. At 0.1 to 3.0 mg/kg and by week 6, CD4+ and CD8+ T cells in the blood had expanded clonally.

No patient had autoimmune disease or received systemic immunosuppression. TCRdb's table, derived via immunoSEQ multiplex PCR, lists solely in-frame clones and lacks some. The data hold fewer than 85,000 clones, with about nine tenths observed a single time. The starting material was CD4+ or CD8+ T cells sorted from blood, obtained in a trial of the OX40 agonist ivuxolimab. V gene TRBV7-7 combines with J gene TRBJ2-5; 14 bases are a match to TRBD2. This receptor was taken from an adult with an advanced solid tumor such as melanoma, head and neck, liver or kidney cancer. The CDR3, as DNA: TGTGCTAGCAGTTCCGGGACTAGCGGGAGCCACCAAGAGACCCAGTACTTC. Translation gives CASSSGTSGSHQETQYF.